These 8 T cell receptor beta chains were all obtained from the same sample, sequenced in a study of neurological immune-mediated disorders (dated by TCRdb to the late 2010s). Per the publication, the time point label means: longitudinal time-point 1 (baseline). Libraries were built with 5' RACE. Sequencing used an Illumina HiSeq 2500. In-frame beta chains were kept once TCRdb had trimmed the public reads at Q25 with fastp and called clones with MiXCR. For every CDR3 protein sequence, its rows merge into one entry that carries the most common genes and DNA. This sample is represented by some 49,000 distinct CDR3 sequences; roughly 10% of them were singletons. The ten largest clonotypes hold about 1.5% of the sample. Sequencing used PBMCs. These receptors all come from a woman between 40 and 55 years old in good health.

This clonotype was seen ten or more times. The CDR3 DNA reads as TGTGCCAGCAGCTTAGACCGAGCCGGGGAGCTGTTTTTT. Translating gives CASSLDRAGELFF. The chain recombines TRBV7-9 with TRBJ2-2, with D unresolved. CDR1 is SEHNR, CDR2 FQNEAQ, per germline (reference sequence). The ends were cut back, 1 base at V and 6 bases at J, with 6 bases in the middle. CDR3 size: 13 residues.

This clonotype came up many times. The chain carries TRBV20-1 and TRBJ2-7; 8 nucleotides align to TRBD1. V lost 8 bases and J lost 4; bases outside the gene matches: 10. CDR1 is DFQATT and CDR2 is SNEGSKA in the germline V gene (reference sequence). The CDR3 length is 13 residues. The CDR3 coding sequence is TGCAGTCCAATCGACAGGGGTAGATACGAGCAGTACTTC. Residues: CSPIDRGRYEQYF.

The sample holds many counts of this clonotype. This sequence joins TRBV12-3 or TRBV12-4 and TRBJ1-1, with a tentative D call TRBD1 (5 bases). Trimming left V 4 bases short and J 5 bases short, with 14 bases between. The CDR3 runs to 14 residues. The CDR3 nucleotides are TGTGCCAGCAGTTCTACCTCAGGGAGGACTGAAGCTTTCTTT. This encodes CASSSTSGRTEAFF.

This clonotype occurred many times. V is TRBV20-1 and J is TRBJ1-2; D uncertain. Germline V gives CDR1 DFQATT, CDR2 SNEGSKA (reference sequence). The V and J ends lost 4 bases and 4 bases respectively, with 7 bases between them. This CDR3 is 11 amino acids long. The CDR3 loop is CSATDGYGYTF. CDR3 coding DNA: TGCAGTGCTACCGACGGCTATGGCTACACCTTC.

This clonotype was seen many times. The chain recombines TRBV15 with TRBJ2-2; D is unresolved. The V and J ends lost 0 bases and 3 bases respectively, with 11 bases between them. This CDR3 region has 16 residues. Germline V gives CDR1 LNHNV, CDR2 YYDKDF (reference sequence). This CDR3 is CATSRDSRLDTGELFF. CDR3 in DNA: TGTGCCACCAGCAGAGATTCTCGTCTGGACACCGGGGAGCTGTTTTTT. Combining the CDR3 with reference TRBV15 and TRBJ2-2 gives the whole variable domain DAMVIQNPRYQVTQFGKPVTLSCSQTLNHNVMYWYQQKSSQAPKLLFHYYDKDFNNEADTPDNFQSRRPNTSFCFLDIRSPGLGDTAMYLCATSRDSRLDTGELFFGEGSRLTVL.

At least ten counts were recorded for this clonotype. The chain is built from TRBV7-3 and TRBJ2-3, with 7 bases that match TRBD1. The CDR3 sequence is 15 residues long. V lost 4 bases and J lost 0; bases outside the gene matches: 4. The germline gives CDR1 SGHTA, CDR2 FQGTGA. CDR3 protein: CASSSSGGSTDTQYF. CDR3 bases: TGTGCCAGCAGCTCTTCAGGGGGTAGCACAGATACGCAGTATTTT.

This clonotype was recorded at least ten times. This rearrangement joins TRBV20-1 to TRBJ2-4; D not certain. In germline, CDR1 is DFQATT, CDR2 SNEGSKA (reference sequence). The length of the CDR3 is 17 residues. The V and J ends lost 1 base and 0 bases respectively, with 16 bases between them. CDR3 sequence reads: CSARVSALRIAKNIQYF. For the CDR3, the DNA is TGCAGTGCTAGAGTTTCAGCGCTACGAATAGCCAAAAACATTCAGTACTTC.

This clonotype appeared many times. The chain uses TRBV27 and TRBJ2-7, with 10 nucleotides matching TRBD1. The CDR3 consists of 17 residues. The trim removed 3 bases at V and 2 bases at J, leaving 10 bases unmatched. Germline V gene lookup returns CDR1 MNHEY and CDR2 SMNVEV (reference sequence). This CDR3 reads CASSLFDWTGGPYEQYF. The CDR3 nucleotides read TGTGCCAGCAGTTTGTTTGATTGGACAGGGGGGCCCTACGAGCAGTACTTC.